The TCR beta chain under discussion was sequenced for a study of Ad26.COV2.S vaccination and SARS-CoV-2 variants. Turning to the study itself: Participant was drawn from the COV1001 Ad26.COV2.S trial arm. Recipients of Ad26.COV2.S got it intramuscularly, once or twice 56 days apart.

Stated treatment: roughly 19 received Ad26.COV2.S at low or high dose, single or two shots; a few received placebo; per-sample allocation not given. Sampling occurred on day 63 after the first vaccine or placebo injection. Based in Boston, the donor was an adult of 18-55 years. Vaccination used an Ad26 vector expressing Wuhan-strain SARS-CoV-2 spike. Profiled with immunoSEQ multiplex PCR; TCRdb holds only in-frame clones, not every one. The sample carries some 300,000 clones, roughly 80% recorded once. Sequencing was performed on peripheral blood, taken in a trial of Ad26.COV2.S vaccine versus placebo. The source is a person aged 18-65 years who received the Ad26.COV2.S COVID-19 vaccine or a placebo.

DNA of the CDR3: TGTGCCAGCTCACCACGACAGGGAGAGACCCAGTACTTC. It yields the protein CASSPRQGETQYF. The chain employs TRBV18 and TRBJ2-5; 7 bases agree with TRBD1. The CDR3 extends over 13 amino acids. The germline V gene has CDR1 KGHSH and CDR2 LQKENI. V was clipped by 1 base and J by 4 bases; unmatched bases: 0.